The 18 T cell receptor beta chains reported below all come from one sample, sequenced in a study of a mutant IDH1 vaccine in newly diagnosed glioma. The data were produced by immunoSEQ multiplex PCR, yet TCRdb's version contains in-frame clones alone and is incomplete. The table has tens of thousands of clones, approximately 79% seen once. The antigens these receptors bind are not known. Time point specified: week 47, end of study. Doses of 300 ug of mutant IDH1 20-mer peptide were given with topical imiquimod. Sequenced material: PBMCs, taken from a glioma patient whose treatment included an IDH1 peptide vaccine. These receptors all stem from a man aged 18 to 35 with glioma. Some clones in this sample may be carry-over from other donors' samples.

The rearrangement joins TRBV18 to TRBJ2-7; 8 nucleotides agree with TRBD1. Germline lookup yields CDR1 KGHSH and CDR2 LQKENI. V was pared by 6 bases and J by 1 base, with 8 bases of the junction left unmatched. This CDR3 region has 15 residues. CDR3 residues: CASSLTGGESYEQYF. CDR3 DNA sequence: TGTGCCAGCTCGCTCACAGGGGGTGAATCCTACGAGCAGTACTTC.

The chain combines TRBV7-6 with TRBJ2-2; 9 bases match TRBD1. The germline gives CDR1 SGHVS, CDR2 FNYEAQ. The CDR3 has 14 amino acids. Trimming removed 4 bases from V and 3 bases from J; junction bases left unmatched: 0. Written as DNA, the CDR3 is TGTGCCAGCAGCTGGACAGGGGACACCGGGGAGCTGTTTTTT. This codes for CASSWTGDTGELFF.

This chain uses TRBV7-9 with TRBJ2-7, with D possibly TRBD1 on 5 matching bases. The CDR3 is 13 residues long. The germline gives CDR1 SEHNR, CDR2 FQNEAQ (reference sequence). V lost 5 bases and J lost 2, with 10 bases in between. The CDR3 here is CASSEGATYEQYF. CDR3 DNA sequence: TGTGCCAGCAGCGAAGGGGCTACCTACGAGCAGTACTTC. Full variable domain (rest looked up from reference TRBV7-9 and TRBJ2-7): DTGVSQNPRHKITKRGQNVTFRCDPISEHNRLYWYRQTLGQGPEFLTYFQNEAQLEKSRLLSDRFSAERPKGSFSTLEIQRTEQGDSAMYLCASSEGATYEQYFGPGTRLTVT.

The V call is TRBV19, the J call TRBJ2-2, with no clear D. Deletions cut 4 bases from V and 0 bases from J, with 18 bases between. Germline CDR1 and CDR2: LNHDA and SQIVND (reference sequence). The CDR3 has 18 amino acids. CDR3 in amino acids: CASSTWEVTWANTGELFF. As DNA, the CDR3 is TGTGCCAGTAGTACATGGGAAGTAACTTGGGCGAACACCGGGGAGCTGTTTTTT.

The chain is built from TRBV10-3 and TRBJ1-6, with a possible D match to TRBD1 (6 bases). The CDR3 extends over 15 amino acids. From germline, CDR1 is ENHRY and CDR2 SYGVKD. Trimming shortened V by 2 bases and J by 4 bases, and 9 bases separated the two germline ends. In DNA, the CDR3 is TGTGCCATCAGTGAGGCGGGACAATATAATTCACCCCTCCACTTT. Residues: CAISEAGQYNSPLHF.

The CDR3 here is CASSASGTDTQYF. CDR3 nucleotide sequence: TGTGCCAGCAGCGCGTCCGGCACAGATACGCAGTATTTT. The V and J genes are TRBV13 and TRBJ2-3; D is ambiguous. The V end was cut by 5 bases, the J end by 1 base, with 7 bases between. CDR1 is PRHDT, CDR2 FYEKMQ, per germline (reference sequence). The CDR3 is 13 amino acids. Combining the CDR3 with reference TRBV13 and TRBJ2-3 gives the whole variable domain AAGVIQSPRHLIKEKRETATLKCYPIPRHDTVYWYQQGPGQDPQFLISFYEKMQSDKGSIPDRFSAQQFSDYHSELNMSSLELGDSALYFCASSASGTDTQYFGPGTRLTVL.

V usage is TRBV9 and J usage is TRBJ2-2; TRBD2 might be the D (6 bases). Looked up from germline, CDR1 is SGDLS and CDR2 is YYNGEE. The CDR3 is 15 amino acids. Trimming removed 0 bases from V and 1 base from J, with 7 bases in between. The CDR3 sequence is CASSVGDWNTGELFF. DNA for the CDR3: TGTGCCAGCAGCGTAGGGGACTGGAACACCGGGGAGCTGTTTTTT.

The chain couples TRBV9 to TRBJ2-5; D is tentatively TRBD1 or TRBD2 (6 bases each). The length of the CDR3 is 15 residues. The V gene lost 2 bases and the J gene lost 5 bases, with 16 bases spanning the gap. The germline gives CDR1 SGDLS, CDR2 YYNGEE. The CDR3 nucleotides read TGTGCCAGCAGCGTTCTAGCGTTCCAGGGGGAGACCCAGTACTTC. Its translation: CASSVLAFQGETQYF. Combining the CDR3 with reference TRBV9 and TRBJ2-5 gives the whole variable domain DSGVTQTPKHLITATGQRVTLRCSPRSGDLSVYWYQQSLDQGLQFLIQYYNGEERAKGNILERFSAQQFPDLHSELNLSSLELGDSALYFCASSVLAFQGETQYFGPGTRLLVL.

This chain's CDR3 is CASSPAGTGGNEQFF. The CDR3 coding sequence is TGTGCCAGCAGCCCAGCCGGGACAGGGGGCAATGAGCAGTTCTTC. The chain carries TRBV7-2 and TRBJ2-1, with 11 nucleotides matching TRBD1. The CDR3 contains 15 residues. Per the germline V gene, CDR1 is SGHTA and CDR2 is FQGNSA. V dropped 5 bases and J dropped 6; count of bases not matched to a gene: 6.

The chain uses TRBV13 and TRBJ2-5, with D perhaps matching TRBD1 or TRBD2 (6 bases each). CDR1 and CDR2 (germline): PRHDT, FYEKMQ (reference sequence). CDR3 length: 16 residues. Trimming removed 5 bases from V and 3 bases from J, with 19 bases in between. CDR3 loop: CASSPGVGAWEETQYF. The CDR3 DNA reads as TGTGCCAGCAGCCCGGGGGTGGGGGCCTGGGAAGAGACCCAGTACTTC. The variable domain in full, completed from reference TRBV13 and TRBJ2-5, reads AAGVIQSPRHLIKEKRETATLKCYPIPRHDTVYWYQQGPGQDPQFLISFYEKMQSDKGSIPDRFSAQQFSDYHSELNMSSLELGDSALYFCASSPGVGAWEETQYFGPGTRLLVL.

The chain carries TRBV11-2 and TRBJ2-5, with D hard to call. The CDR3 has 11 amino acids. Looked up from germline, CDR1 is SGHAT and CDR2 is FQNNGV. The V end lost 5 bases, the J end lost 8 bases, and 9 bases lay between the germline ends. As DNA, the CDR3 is TGTGCCAGCAGCCCCCGGTCAACCCAGTACTTC. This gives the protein CASSPRSTQYF.

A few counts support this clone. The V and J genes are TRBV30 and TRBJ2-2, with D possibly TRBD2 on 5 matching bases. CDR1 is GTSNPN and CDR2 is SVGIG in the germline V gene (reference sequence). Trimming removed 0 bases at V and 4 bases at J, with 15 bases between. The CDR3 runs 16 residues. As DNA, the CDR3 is TGTGCCTGGAGTGTAGCGAGCGGTACTTTCACCGGGGAGCTGTTTTTT. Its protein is CAWSVASGTFTGELFF.

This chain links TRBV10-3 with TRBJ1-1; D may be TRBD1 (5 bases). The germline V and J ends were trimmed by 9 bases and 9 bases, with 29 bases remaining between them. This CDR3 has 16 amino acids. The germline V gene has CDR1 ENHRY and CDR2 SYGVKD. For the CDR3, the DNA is TGTGCCATTAAGGATACTACGGACAAGACTCACGATAAAGCTTTCTTT. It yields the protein CAIKDTTDKTHDKAFF.

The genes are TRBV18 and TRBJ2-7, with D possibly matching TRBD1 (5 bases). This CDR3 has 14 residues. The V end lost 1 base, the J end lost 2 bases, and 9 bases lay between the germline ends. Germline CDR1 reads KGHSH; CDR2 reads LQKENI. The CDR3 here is CASSPRQQTYEQYF. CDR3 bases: TGTGCCAGCTCACCACGACAGCAGACCTACGAGCAGTACTTC.

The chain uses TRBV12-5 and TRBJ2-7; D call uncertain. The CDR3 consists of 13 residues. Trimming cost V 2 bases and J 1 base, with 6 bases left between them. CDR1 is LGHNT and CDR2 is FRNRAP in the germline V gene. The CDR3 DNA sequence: TGTGCTAGTGGTTTGAGCAGATCCTACGAGCAGTACTTC. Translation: CASGLSRSYEQYF.

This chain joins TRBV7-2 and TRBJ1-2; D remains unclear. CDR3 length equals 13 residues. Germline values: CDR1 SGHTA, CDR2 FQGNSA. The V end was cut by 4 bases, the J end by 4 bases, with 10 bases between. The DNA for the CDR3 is TGTGCCAGCAGCTCCCTGGCCGGCTATGGCTACACCTTC. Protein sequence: CASSSLAGYGYTF.

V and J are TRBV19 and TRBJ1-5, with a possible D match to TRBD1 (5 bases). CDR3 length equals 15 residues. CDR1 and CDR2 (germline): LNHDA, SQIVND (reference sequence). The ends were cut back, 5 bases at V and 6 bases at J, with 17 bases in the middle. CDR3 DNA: TGTGCCAGTAGTGAGCAGGGAATAAGTGGTCAGCCCCAGCATTTT. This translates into CASSEQGISGQPQHF.

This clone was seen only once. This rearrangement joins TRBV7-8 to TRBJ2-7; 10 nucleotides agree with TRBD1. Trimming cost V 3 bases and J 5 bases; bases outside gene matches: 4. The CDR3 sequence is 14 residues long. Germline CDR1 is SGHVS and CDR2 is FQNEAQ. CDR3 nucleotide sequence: TGTGCCAGCAGCTTGGGGACAGGGGCCCACGAGCAGTACTTC. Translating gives CASSLGTGAHEQYF. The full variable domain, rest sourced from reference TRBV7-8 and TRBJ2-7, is GAGVSQSPRYKVAKRGQDVALRCDPISGHVSLFWYQQALGQGPEFLTYFQNEAQLDKSGLPSDRFFAERPEGSVSTLKIQRTQQEDSAVYLCASSLGTGAHEQYFGPGTRLTVT.